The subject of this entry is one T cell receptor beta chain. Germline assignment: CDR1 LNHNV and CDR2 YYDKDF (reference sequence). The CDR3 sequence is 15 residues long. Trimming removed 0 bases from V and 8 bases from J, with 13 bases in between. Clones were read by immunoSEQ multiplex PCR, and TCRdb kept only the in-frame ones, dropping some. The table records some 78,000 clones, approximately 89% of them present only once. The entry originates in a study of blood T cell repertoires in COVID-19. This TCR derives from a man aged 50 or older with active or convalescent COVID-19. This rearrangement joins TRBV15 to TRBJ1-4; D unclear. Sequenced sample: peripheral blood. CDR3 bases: TGTGCCACCAGCAGAGATAGGAGGGAATGGGAAAAACTGTTTTTT. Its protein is CATSRDRREWEKLFF. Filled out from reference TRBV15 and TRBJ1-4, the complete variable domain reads DAMVIQNPRYQVTQFGKPVTLSCSQTLNHNVMYWYQQKSSQAPKLLFHYYDKDFNNEADTPDNFQSRRPNTSFCFLDIRSPGLGDTAMYLCATSRDRREWEKLFFGSGTQLSVL.